This note documents a single T cell receptor (beta chain) sequence. These data originate in a study of T cell responses to AZD1222 COVID-19 vaccine. Sequencing used immunoSEQ multiplex PCR; TCRdb keeps in-frame clones, though not all of them. The sample shows 100,000 to 120,000 clones, approximately 94% of them seen only once. The sample here was peripheral blood, taken 28 days after the second AZD1222 dose. This clonotype was sampled from an adult who received the AZD1222 COVID-19 vaccine.

The CDR3 DNA reads as TGTGCCAGCAGGATACAGGGGGAGGTCGGGGAGCTGTTTTTT. This encodes CASRIQGEVGELFF. J is TRBJ2-2 and V is TRBV11-3, with TRBD1 identical over 8 bases. CDR1 is SGHNT, CDR2 YENEEA, per germline. The CDR3 covers 14 residues. J lost 7 bases, V lost 6 bases, and 7 bases had no gene match.